Listed below are T cell receptor beta chains from one sample, sequenced in a study of radiation and T cells in renal cell carcinoma. The assay was immunoSEQ multiplex PCR, and TCRdb's table has in-frame clones only and misses some. The table lists 60,000 to 75,000 clones, 60% to 85% of them singletons, with roughly 6.8% in the top ten. Sequencing used blood, obtained from a patient whose treatment included radiotherapy and nephrectomy. These TCRs come from a man aged 55 to 70 with renal cell carcinoma. Each CDR3 is given with its conserved first and last residue. D genes are given only for firm matches. Rows give clone size only sometimes, using once, few, many, or a class for an expanded clone.

j_gene,abundance,v_gene,d_gene,CDR3nt,CDR3aa
TRBJ2-5,.,TRBV19,.,TGTGCCAGTAGTATAGATCGCGAAGGGACCCAGTACTTC,CASSIDREGTQYF
TRBJ2-1,.,TRBV10-3,TRBD2,TGTGCCATCAGTGAAATCGGACTAGCGAACAATGAGCAGTTCTTC,CAISEIGLANNEQFF
TRBJ1-1,once,TRBV5-6,TRBD1,TGTGCCAGCAGCCTTCGACAGGGGAGGGCTGAAGCTTTCTTT,CASSLRQGRAEAFF
TRBJ2-7,.,TRBV7-2,TRBD1,TGTGCCAGCAGCTTAGCGTATTGGCAGGGGGCAAAAGAGCAGTACTTC,CASSLAYWQGAKEQYF
TRBJ1-6,few,TRBV18,TRBD1,TGTGCCAGCTCACCGGGACAGGGTGATAATTCACCCCTCCACTTT,CASSPGQGDNSPLHF
TRBJ2-5,.,TRBV5-1,TRBD1,TGCGCCAGCAGCGGCGGACAGGGGGCGCGACAAGAGACCCAGTACTTC,CASSGGQGARQETQYF
TRBJ2-3,.,TRBV6-4,.,TGTGCCAGCAGTGACTCGGCCGGGGGAGCAGATACGCAGTATTTT,CASSDSAGGADTQYF
TRBJ1-2,once,TRBV7-9,.,TGTGCCAGCAGCTTACTTGGGTCGAGGCATCATGGCTACACCTTC,CASSLLGSRHHGYTF
TRBJ1-1,.,TRBV10-3,.,TGTGCCATCACATACCGCCGGGACGCTCGATCGGGGAGGGCTTTCTTT,CAITYRRDARSGRAFF
TRBJ1-2,few,TRBV5-1,TRBD1,TGCGCCAGCAGCACTAACAGGGGACGGGACTATGGCTACACCTTC,CASSTNRGRDYGYTF
TRBJ1-5,.,TRBV21-1,.,TGTGCCAGCAGCAAAGACAGGCCGAAGAATCAGCCCCAGCATTTT,CASSKDRPKNQPQHF
TRBJ1-2,.,TRBV27,.,TGTGCCAGCAGCCCCCTTACAGGCCTAAAACCCTATGGCTACACCTTC,CASSPLTGLKPYGYTF
TRBJ2-2,.,TRBV21-1,.,TGTGCCAGCAGCACCGGCTTCTACACGAACACCGGGGAGCTGTTTTTT,CASSTGFYTNTGELFF
TRBJ1-2,.,TRBV27,TRBD1,TGTGCCAGCAGTCTGGGACAGGGCTATGGCTACACCTTC,CASSLGQGYGYTF
TRBJ2-3,once,TRBV29-1,.,TGCAGCGTTGGGGGTGCCGGGCTTACGCAGTATTTT,CSVGGAGLTQYF
TRBJ1-1,.,TRBV11-2,TRBD1,TGTGCCAGCAGCCCGCGGACAGGGGGGACTGAAGCTTTCTTT,CASSPRTGGTEAFF
TRBJ2-1,few,TRBV6-5,.,TGTGCCAGCAGTTACGTGGGGATAGTCTCCTACAATGAGCAGTTCTTC,CASSYVGIVSYNEQFF
TRBJ1-3,.,TRBV19,.,TGTGCCAGTAGACCTCTAGTCGGGCACGGAAACACCATATATTTT,CASRPLVGHGNTIYF
TRBJ2-1,.,TRBV27,TRBD2,TGTGCCAGCAGTTTTGGGACTAGCGGGGGGAATGAGCAGTTCTTC,CASSFGTSGGNEQFF
TRBJ2-2,.,TRBV7-6,.,TGTGCCAGCAGCTGGGTGGGAGGTACCACCGGGGAGCTGTTTTTT,CASSWVGGTTGELFF
TRBJ2-5,.,TRBV6-1,TRBD2,TGTGCCAGCAGTGGACTAGCATCGATTCTACAGACCCAGTACTTC,CASSGLASILQTQYF
TRBJ1-1,.,TRBV5-1,.,TGCGCCAGCAGACCTGACAGAGATGAAGCTTTCTTT,CASRPDRDEAFF
TRBJ1-1,.,TRBV18,.,TGTGCCAGCTCAAACCAGGGAGGGGACACTGAAGCTTTCTTT,CASSNQGGDTEAFF
TRBJ2-2,.,TRBV7-8,.,TGTGCCAGCCCCGGTTACGAGGCCGGGGAGCTGTTTTTT,CASPGYEAGELFF
TRBJ2-5,once,TRBV10-1,.,TGCGCCAGCAGTGGCGCAGGGTCCACCCAAGAGACCCAGTACTTC,CASSGAGSTQETQYF
TRBJ2-2,.,TRBV14,.,TGTGCCAGCAGCCAAGTCAGGGGAAGTAAGTCGGACGCCGGGGAGCTGTTTTTT,CASSQVRGSKSDAGELFF
TRBJ2-5,few,TRBV18,TRBD2,TGTGCCAGCTCACCACCGGGACTAGCGGCCAAAGAGACCCAGTACTTC,CASSPPGLAAKETQYF
TRBJ2-2,.,TRBV2,TRBD1,TGTGCCAGCAGTGAACCGGACAGGGGTCCCCGCGACACCGGGGAGCTGTTTTTT,CASSEPDRGPRDTGELFF
TRBJ1-4,.,TRBV5-4,.,TGTGCCAGCAGCCCACAACCCGAAGCGCCCGAAAAACTGTTTTTT,CASSPQPEAPEKLFF
TRBJ2-5,.,TRBV7-8,.,TGTGCCAGCAGGCGACTAGTGGAGACCCAGTACTTC,CASRRLVETQYF
TRBJ1-5,.,TRBV11-3,.,TGTGCCAGCAGCTTAGAGAGGGATCAGCCCCAGCATTTT,CASSLERDQPQHF
TRBJ2-3,once,TRBV19,.,TGTGCCAGTAGTATCCAAATCAGTGTAGTAGATACGCAGTATTTT,CASSIQISVVDTQYF
TRBJ1-2,.,TRBV28,.,TGTGCCAGCAGTGACTCGACAGGTACTGGCTACACCTTC,CASSDSTGTGYTF
TRBJ2-2,.,TRBV5-1,.,TGCGCCAGCAGCCTAGCGAGGGGAGTCGGGGAGCTGTTTTTT,CASSLARGVGELFF